The 27 T cell receptor beta chains given below trace back to one sample, sequenced in a study of cytomegalovirus exposure and HLA in healthy donors. Both 60 Vbeta primers and 13 Jbeta primers went into the PCR. Here immunoSEQ multiplex PCR was the method, and the copy in TCRdb shows in-frame clones only, minus some. The top ten clones hold less than 4% of a sample with around 120,000 clones, over 8% of them seen once. The source material was PBMCs. These TCRs come from a man aged 25 to 40 in good health and CMV-seronegative.

This clone has just a few counts. The rearrangement joins TRBV7-9 to TRBJ2-3; 9 bases are a match to TRBD2. The CDR3 length is 16 residues. V lost 5 bases and J lost 2; bases outside the gene matches: 8. Germline loops: CDR1 SEHNR, CDR2 FQNEAQ (reference sequence). The CDR3 coding sequence is TGTGCCAGCAGCACGGGACTAGCAGAGTTCACAGATACGCAGTATTTT. As protein: CASSTGLAEFTDTQYF.

This clone was found a few times. The chain has TRBV7-8 and TRBJ2-5; 8 bases are a match to TRBD1. V lost 5 bases, J lost 1 base, and 3 bases stayed unmatched. Germline V lookup: CDR1 SGHVS, CDR2 FQNEAQ. This CDR3 region has 14 residues. DNA of the CDR3: TGTGCCAGCAGCCCGGACAGGGCCCAAGAGACCCAGTACTTC. This translates into CASSPDRAQETQYF.

The chain has TRBV18 and TRBJ1-4; possible D gene TRBD1, 5 bases. Deletions cut 2 bases from V and 2 bases from J, with 12 bases between. This CDR3 has 16 amino acids. Germline V lookup: CDR1 KGHSH, CDR2 LQKENI. The CDR3 DNA reads as TGTGCCAGCTCACCATCCTTGACAGTCACTAATGAAAAACTGTTTTTT. Protein product: CASSPSLTVTNEKLFF.

This clone was picked up a small number of times. The V call is TRBV9, the J call TRBJ2-5; 9 bases match TRBD1. This CDR3 has 15 amino acids. The V gene end was trimmed by 4 bases and the J gene end by 2 bases; junction bases not matched to a gene: 6. Germline CDR1 SGDLS, CDR2 YYNGEE. The CDR3 DNA is TGTGCCAGCAGCTATAGGGACAGGGCACAAGAGACCCAGTACTTC. This codes for CASSYRDRAQETQYF.

The chain couples TRBV18 to TRBJ1-1; D not resolved. Germline V gene lookup returns CDR1 KGHSH and CDR2 LQKENI. This CDR3 is built from 13 residues. V lost 5 bases to trimming and J lost 0 bases, with 7 bases between them. The CDR3 sequence: CASSNSLNTEAFF. The DNA for the CDR3 is TGTGCCAGCTCAAACAGTTTGAACACTGAAGCTTTCTTT.

This clone was seen a few times. The CDR3 DNA reads TGTGCCACCATCAAGGGGTATAGCGGGACAAACATTCAGTACTTC. It is translated as CATIKGYSGTNIQYF. The J gene is TRBJ2-4, the V gene TRBV6-1; 8 bases map to TRBD2. The J segment lost 6 bases and the V segment lost 10 bases, leaving 14 bases of the junction unmatched. Germline values: CDR1 MNHNS, CDR2 SASEGT. The CDR3 has 15 residues.

The chain combines TRBV27 with TRBJ1-5, with 10 bases fitting TRBD1. Germline loops: CDR1 MNHEY, CDR2 SMNVEV (reference sequence). The CDR3 has 17 residues. Germline trimming cut 0 bases from V and 8 bases from J; bases unmatched to any gene: 10. The CDR3 loop is CASSLSRQGAGGEPQHF. The CDR3 DNA reads TGTGCCAGCAGTTTATCCCGACAGGGGGCGGGGGGGGAGCCCCAGCATTTT.

This clone occurred a few times. This chain uses TRBV7-2 with TRBJ2-3; D call uncertain. This CDR3 has 14 residues. Germline V gives CDR1 SGHTA, CDR2 FQGNSA. Deletions cut 3 bases from V and 2 bases from J, with 9 bases between. In DNA, the CDR3 is TGTGCCAGCAGCTTCAGACACACCACAGATACGCAGTATTTT. As protein: CASSFRHTTDTQYF.

The chain couples TRBV19 to TRBJ2-2; D is possibly TRBD1 (6 bases). Germline CDR1 and CDR2: LNHDA and SQIVND (reference sequence). This CDR3 spans 18 amino acids. V was trimmed by 2 bases and J by 1 base, leaving 17 bases between them. The chain's CDR3 is CASSIWGHRALNTGELFF. The CDR3 region has the DNA TGTGCCAGTAGTATATGGGGACACAGAGCCCTGAACACCGGGGAGCTGTTTTTT. The full variable domain, in which reference TRBV19 and TRBJ2-2 provide the parts outside the CDR3, is DGGITQSPKYLFRKEGQNVTLSCEQNLNHDAMYWYRQDPGQGLRLIYYSQIVNDFQKGDIAEGYSVSREKKESFPLTVTSAQKNPTAFYLCASSIWGHRALNTGELFFGEGSRLTVL.

This clone was detected only a few times. This chain joins TRBV10-3 and TRBJ2-7; TRBD1 is a possible D gene (5 bases). Germline V gives CDR1 ENHRY, CDR2 SYGVKD. The CDR3 covers 13 residues. Trimming took 6 bases from V and 0 from J, leaving 9 bases between them. The CDR3 DNA reads as TGTGCCATCAGGCAAGACAGCTCCTACGAGCAGTACTTC. Residues: CAIRQDSSYEQYF.

This clone was detected a few times. The V gene is TRBV5-5, the J gene TRBJ2-1; a weak D match, TRBD2 (5 bases). The CDR3 is made up of 13 amino acids. The V and J ends lost 3 bases and 3 bases respectively, with 7 bases between them. Germline values: CDR1 SGHKS, CDR2 YYEKEE (reference sequence). The CDR3 protein is CASSSEDYNEQFF. The DNA for the CDR3 is TGTGCCAGCAGCTCGGAGGACTACAATGAGCAGTTCTTC. The full variable domain, its missing parts supplied by reference TRBV5-5 and TRBJ2-1, is DAGVTQSPTHLIKTRGQQVTLRCSPISGHKSVSWYQQVLGQGPQFIFQYYEKEERGRGNFPDRFSARQFPNYSSELNVNALLLGDSALYLCASSSEDYNEQFFGPGTRLTVL.

The chain is built from TRBV10-1 and TRBJ1-3; D is undetermined. In germline, CDR1 is WNHNN, CDR2 SYGVQD (reference sequence). CDR3 length: 14 residues. V lost 3 bases, J lost 0 bases, and 6 bases lay in between. CDR3 protein: CASSDLASGNTIYF. CDR3 nucleotides: TGCGCCAGCAGTGATTTGGCCTCTGGAAACACCATATATTTT.

This clone turned up a few times. The gene calls are TRBV20-1 and TRBJ2-5, with no clear D. The CDR3 spans 11 residues. Per germline, CDR1 DFQATT and CDR2 SNEGSKA (reference sequence). V lost 2 bases and J lost 9, with 10 bases in between. In nucleotides, the CDR3 is TGCAGTGCTAGAAAGGCCGAGGCCCAGTACTTC. It yields the protein CSARKAEAQYF.

The chain employs TRBV5-1 and TRBJ2-7; TRBD1 aligns across 7 bases. The CDR3 totals 14 residues. The V segment lost 4 bases and the J segment 2 bases; nucleotides outside the gene matches: 6. Germline-derived CDR1 and CDR2 are SGHRS and YFSETQ. This CDR3 is CASSRGTDPYEQYF. Written as DNA, the CDR3 is TGCGCCAGCAGCCGAGGGACAGACCCCTACGAGCAGTACTTC. The full variable domain, in which reference TRBV5-1 and TRBJ2-7 provide the parts outside the CDR3, is KAGVTQTPRYLIKTRGQQVTLSCSPISGHRSVSWYQQTPGQGLQFLFEYFSETQRNKGNFPGRFSGRQFSNSRSEMNVSTLELGDSALYLCASSRGTDPYEQYFGPGTRLTVT.

The chain combines TRBV2 with TRBJ2-7; D unclear. From germline, CDR1 is SNHLY and CDR2 FYNNEI. V was trimmed by 4 bases and J by 1 base, leaving 8 bases between them. CDR3 length: 13 residues. The CDR3 region has the DNA TGTGCCAGCAGTGTTGAAGCGTCCTACGAGCAGTACTTC. This translates into CASSVEASYEQYF. Variable domain in full (rest from reference TRBV2 and TRBJ2-7): EPEVTQTPSHQVTQMGQEVILRCVPISNHLYFYWYRQILGQKVEFLVSFYNNEISEKSEIFDDQFSVERPDGSNFTLKIRSTKLEDSAMYFCASSVEASYEQYFGPGTRLTVT.

This clone was picked up a small number of times. The V call is TRBV4-3, the J call TRBJ1-2; 10 bases map to TRBD1. The germline gives CDR1 LGHNA, CDR2 YSLEER. The CDR3 runs to 15 residues. With 1 base clipped from V and 6 bases from J, the junction kept 5 bases outside the gene matches. Here the CDR3 DNA reads TGCGCCAGCAGCCAAGGACAGGGGGCGATGGATGGCTACACCTTC. Its protein product is CASSQGQGAMDGYTF.

The chain recombines TRBV19 with TRBJ2-1; 12 positions agree with TRBD1. The V segment lost 4 bases and the J segment 6 bases; nucleotides outside the gene matches: 7. The CDR3 totals 16 residues. Germline V gene lookup returns CDR1 LNHDA and CDR2 SQIVND (reference sequence). Here the CDR3 DNA reads TGTGCCAGTAGTAATCCGGGACAGGGGGCCGGCAATGAGCAGTTCTTC. Translation: CASSNPGQGAGNEQFF.

The DNA for the CDR3 is TGTGCCAGCAGTTACTCCCACAGTTACTTC. This encodes CASSYSHSYF. The chain has TRBV6-6 and TRBJ2-7; D is unresolved. The CDR3 totals 10 residues. The V end was cut by 0 bases, the J end by 13 bases, with 7 bases between. The germline V gene encodes CDR1 MNHNY and CDR2 SVGAGI (reference sequence).

This chain connects TRBV7-6 to TRBJ2-7, with 11 bases lining up with TRBD1. This CDR3 contains 14 residues. V trimming: 1 base; J trimming: 5 bases; junction bases outside the gene matches: 1. Germline CDR1 and CDR2: SGHVS and FNYEAQ. The CDR3 region has the DNA TGTGCCAGCAGCTTAGGGGGACAGGGGGACGAGCAGTACTTC. Its translation: CASSLGGQGDEQYF.

The chain links TRBV11-3 to TRBJ2-2, with 7 bases lining up with TRBD2. Germline CDR1 SGHNT, CDR2 YENEEA. CDR3 length equals 17 residues. The junction had 5 bases not matched to a gene; V was cut back by 1 base and J by 0 bases. This CDR3 reads CASSLVSGASNTGELFF. CDR3 DNA sequence: TGTGCCAGCAGCTTAGTAAGCGGGGCCTCGAACACCGGGGAGCTGTTTTTT.

The rearrangement joins TRBV6-5 to TRBJ2-3; tentative D call: TRBD2 (5 bases). The CDR3 consists of 13 residues. Deletions cut 6 bases from V and 8 bases from J, with 15 bases between. Germline CDR1 MNHEY, CDR2 SVGAGI. For the CDR3, the DNA is TGTGCCAGCAGAGTGCCAGGACTCGCTACGCAGTATTTT. Protein product: CASRVPGLATQYF.

Only a few counts were recorded for this clone. The rearrangement joins TRBV6-1 to TRBJ2-7; TRBD2 is a possible D gene (5 bases). Germline-derived CDR1 and CDR2 are MNHNS and SASEGT. This CDR3 region has 14 residues. The ends were cut back, 0 bases at V and 5 bases at J, with 11 bases in the middle. CDR3 region: CASSEAHGMHEQYF. The CDR3, as DNA: TGTGCCAGCAGTGAAGCGCACGGGATGCACGAGCAGTACTTC.

In the case of this clone: This sample also contains other DNA sequences that code for the same CDR3. V is TRBV6-4 and J is TRBJ2-1, with TRBD2 matching over 14 bases. The length of the CDR3 is 15 residues. Germline values: CDR1 MRHNA, CDR2 SNTAGT. V dropped 0 bases and J dropped 10; count of bases not matched to a gene: 2. The CDR3 loop is CASSDSTSGGDEQFF. CDR3 bases: TGTGCCAGCAGTGACTCGACTAGCGGGGGGGACGAGCAGTTCTTC.

This clone was detected only a few times. CDR3 in amino acids: CASSWGRRRSYEQYF. The CDR3 DNA reads TGTGCCAGCAGCTGGGGGAGGAGACGAAGCTACGAGCAGTACTTC. The V and J genes are TRBV6-5 and TRBJ2-7; maybe TRBD2 (6 bases). The germline gives CDR1 MNHEY, CDR2 SVGAGI. Trimming took 6 bases from V and 3 from J, leaving 18 bases between them. CDR3 length equals 15 residues.

Concerning this clone itself: The same CDR3 can be traced to other DNA sequences in this sample. This chain uses TRBV12-5 with TRBJ2-2, with 11 bases identical to TRBD1. Germline V gene data show CDR1 as LGHNT and CDR2 as FRNRAP. CDR3 length: 16 amino acids. With 1 base clipped from V and 6 bases from J, the junction kept 4 bases outside the gene matches. The DNA for the CDR3 is TGTGCTAGTGGTTTGGGCGGGACAGGGGGGTCCGGGGAGCTGTTTTTT. The encoded protein is CASGLGGTGGSGELFF.

The rearrangement links TRBV30 to TRBJ1-1; D gene ambiguous. Germline-derived CDR1 and CDR2 are GTSNPN and SVGIG (reference sequence). V shed 1 base and J shed 11 bases, with 11 bases lying between them. The CDR3 runs 11 residues. The CDR3 loop reads CAWSGASAAFF. CDR3 DNA: TGTGCCTGGAGTGGGGCCTCTGCCGCTTTCTTT.

The chain links TRBV4-2 to TRBJ2-3; the D gene is possibly TRBD2 (5 bases). CDR1 LGHNA and CDR2 YNFKEQ come from the germline V gene. This CDR3 has 17 amino acids. The V gene lost 0 bases and the J gene lost 1 base, with 14 bases spanning the gap. The CDR3 nucleotides are TGTGCCAGCAGCCAAGACCCTTCCGGGGTCCGCACAGATACGCAGTATTTT. This sequence encodes CASSQDPSGVRTDTQYF.